One sample yielded the 24 T cell receptor beta chains listed below, sequenced in a study of cytomegalovirus exposure and HLA in healthy donors. Data came from immunoSEQ multiplex PCR; TCRdb stores just in-frame clones and leaves some out. Among about 78,000 clones listed, 90% to 97% were seen once. Sequencing was done on a sample of PBMCs. The receptor source for this set is a young man in good health and CMV-seropositive.

The J gene is TRBJ2-3, the V gene TRBV2; TRBD1 aligns across 7 bases. This CDR3 region has 14 residues. Germline-derived CDR1 and CDR2 are SNHLY and FYNNEI. J gave up 2 bases and V 6 bases, and 5 bases lay outside the gene matches. This CDR3 is CASSPQGYTDTQYF. For the CDR3, the DNA is TGTGCCAGCAGCCCACAGGGGTACACAGATACGCAGTATTTT.

The sample holds one count of this clone. V and J are TRBV11-2 and TRBJ1-1; D is ambiguous. V lost 2 bases and J 1 base, leaving 8 bases between the germline ends. The CDR3 totals 14 residues. Looked up from germline, CDR1 is SGHAT and CDR2 is FQNNGV. CDR3 nucleotides: TGTGCCAGCAGCTTATCCCGCGGGAACACTGAAGCTTTCTTT. Translating it yields CASSLSRGNTEAFF.

This chain joins TRBV30 and TRBJ1-5; D is undetermined. The CDR3 has 14 residues. Germline values: CDR1 GTSNPN, CDR2 SVGIG (reference sequence). V was pared by 0 bases and J by 3 bases, with 9 bases between. The DNA for the CDR3 is TGTGCCTGGAGTGTAAGGGAGGTCAATCAGCCCCAGCATTTT. This encodes CAWSVREVNQPQHF.

The J gene is TRBJ2-2, the V gene TRBV4-1, with 7 bases lining up with TRBD1. This CDR3 comprises 17 residues. Germline CDR1 MGHRA, CDR2 YSYEKL. V trimming: 5 bases; J trimming: 1 base; junction bases outside the gene matches: 10. The CDR3 sequence is CASSFPRTGKNTGELFF. DNA for the CDR3: TGCGCCAGCAGCTTTCCTCGGACAGGAAAGAACACCGGGGAGCTGTTTTTT.

The rearrangement links TRBV27 to TRBJ2-1; 7 positions agree with TRBD1. Unmatched junction bases numbered 12, after V lost 5 bases and J lost 2 bases. Germline V gene sequence: CDR1 MNHEY, CDR2 SMNVEV (reference sequence). CDR3 size: 17 residues. The CDR3 DNA reads TGTGCCAGCAGTCCTCGGAGACAGGGTAGGACCTACAATGAGCAGTTCTTC. It translates to CASSPRRQGRTYNEQFF.

The genes are TRBV28 and TRBJ1-2, with D perhaps TRBD1 (6 bases). CDR1 is MDHEN and CDR2 is SYDVKM in the germline V gene. Trimming stripped 3 bases from V and 7 bases from J, with 12 bases between. The CDR3 sequence is 13 residues long. In nucleotides, the CDR3 is TGTGCCAGCAGTTTCGTGACAGGCGTTGGCTACACCTTC. This gives the protein CASSFVTGVGYTF.

The chain links TRBV4-2 to TRBJ2-2; D remains unclear. The V end lost 1 base, the J end lost 5 bases, and 11 bases lay between the germline ends. Germline CDR1 reads LGHNA; CDR2 reads YNFKEQ. CDR3 size: 15 residues. CDR3 coding DNA: TGTGCCAGCAGCCAAGTTTGGGCCGAAACCGGGGAGCTGTTTTTT. Translated: CASSQVWAETGELFF.

This chain joins TRBV18 and TRBJ2-6; 9 nucleotides agree with TRBD1. CDR3 length: 18 amino acids. Germline V lookup: CDR1 KGHSH, CDR2 LQKENI. Trimming removed 0 bases from V and 5 bases from J; junction bases left unmatched: 8. CDR3 bases: TGTGCCAGCTCACCACCGGGGACAGGGCGACTCTGGGCCAACGTCCTGACTTTC. This encodes CASSPPGTGRLWANVLTF.

The chain recombines TRBV6-5 with TRBJ1-2; 7 bases match TRBD1. This CDR3 contains 15 residues. The V gene end was trimmed by 6 bases and the J gene end by 2 bases; junction bases not matched to a gene: 9. CDR1 and CDR2 (germline): MNHEY, SVGAGI. CDR3 sequence (DNA): TGTGCCAGCAGAACACGACAGGGCACAAACTATGGCTACACCTTC. It specifies CASRTRQGTNYGYTF.

A few counts support this clone. This sequence joins TRBV25-1 and TRBJ2-6; perhaps TRBD1 as D (6 bases). The CDR3 totals 14 residues. V was trimmed by 6 bases and J by 1 base, leaving 7 bases between them. Germline V gene data show CDR1 as MGHDK and CDR2 as SYGVNS. This CDR3 is CASRQGSGANVLTF. The CDR3 DNA reads as TGTGCCAGCAGACAGGGTTCTGGGGCCAACGTCCTGACTTTC. Looking up the rest from reference TRBV25-1 and TRBJ2-6 gives the full variable domain: EADIYQTPRYLVIGTGKKITLECSQTMGHDKMYWYQQDPGMELHLIHYSYGVNSTEKGDLSSESTVSRIRTEHFPLTLESARPSHTSQYLCASRQGSGANVLTFGAGSRLTVL.

The chain is built from TRBV5-6 and TRBJ1-2; a possible D gene is TRBD1 (5 bases). CDR1 is SGHDT, CDR2 YYEEEE, per germline. The CDR3 sequence is 14 residues long. The V end lost 3 bases, the J end lost 8 bases, and 17 bases lay between the germline ends. CDR3 sequence: CASSSGLWGDGYTF. CDR3 coding DNA: TGTGCCAGCAGCTCAGGGCTCTGGGGTGACGGCTACACCTTC.

The count of this clone is one. The chain recombines TRBV4-1 with TRBJ2-7, with D unresolved. V shed 3 bases and J shed 0 bases, with 9 bases lying between them. The CDR3 loop spans 14 amino acids. The germline V gene encodes CDR1 MGHRA and CDR2 YSYEKL. CDR3 protein: CASSQFTFSYEQYF. The CDR3 DNA reads as TGCGCCAGCAGCCAGTTTACTTTCTCCTACGAGCAGTACTTC.

This chain uses TRBV28 with TRBJ2-4, with D possibly being TRBD1 (6 bases). This CDR3 has 16 residues. Deletions cut 1 base from V and 0 bases from J, with 10 bases between. From germline, CDR1 is MDHEN and CDR2 SYDVKM. CDR3 nucleotide sequence: TGTGCCAGCAGTTTATATGGGGGCCTAGCCAAAAACATTCAGTACTTC. Translated, it gives CASSLYGGLAKNIQYF.

The chain uses TRBV19 and TRBJ1-5; D unclear. Trimming cost V 3 bases and J 1 base, with 7 bases left between them. Germline V CDR1 and CDR2: LNHDA, SQIVND (reference sequence). This CDR3 contains 14 residues. CDR3 DNA sequence: TGTGCCAGTAGTATTGCGGCCAGCAATCAGCCCCAGCATTTT. This gives the protein CASSIAASNQPQHF.

The chain combines TRBV9 with TRBJ1-1; D remains ambiguous. The V gene's germline CDR1 is SGDLS and CDR2 YYNGEE. This CDR3 spans 13 amino acids. V was trimmed by 3 bases and J by 5 bases, leaving 11 bases between them. CDR3 region: CASSARVWTEAFF. As DNA, the CDR3 is TGTGCCAGCAGCGCACGGGTGTGGACTGAAGCTTTCTTT.

This clone ranks as medium-sized (0.01 to 0.1%). J is TRBJ1-2 and V is TRBV5-8, with D unresolved. From germline, CDR1 is SGHTS and CDR2 YDEGEE. CDR3 size: 14 residues. The V gene lost 2 bases and the J gene lost 3 bases, with 11 bases spanning the gap. CDR3 region: CASSFRGVDYGYTF. CDR3 in DNA: TGTGCCAGCAGCTTCCGCGGGGTGGACTATGGCTACACCTTC.

The chain carries TRBV2 and TRBJ1-1, with TRBD1 matching 7 bases. CDR1 and CDR2 (germline): SNHLY, FYNNEI. The CDR3 totals 13 residues. Trimming cost V 6 bases and J 2 bases; bases outside gene matches: 3. The CDR3 here is CASRGDRNTEAFF. In DNA, the CDR3 is TGTGCCAGCAGGGGGGACAGAAACACTGAAGCTTTCTTT.

The genes are TRBV7-2 and TRBJ1-4; D unclear. Germline-derived CDR1 and CDR2 are SGHTA and FQGNSA. V lost 1 base and J lost 7, with 10 bases in between. The CDR3 is 14 amino acids. The CDR3 DNA is TGTGCCAGCAGCTTAGTCCCGGGGAGTGAAAAACTGTTTTTT. Residues: CASSLVPGSEKLFF.

The genes are TRBV6-6 and TRBJ2-7; weak D call: TRBD2 (5 bases). V dropped 5 bases and J dropped 3 bases, with 14 bases sitting between them. This CDR3 has 14 residues. Germline assignment: CDR1 MNHNY and CDR2 SVGAGI (reference sequence). The CDR3 nucleotides are TGTGCCAGCAGTCCGTGGGGAGAGAGCTACGAGCAGTACTTC. Protein: CASSPWGESYEQYF.

The chain uses TRBV27 and TRBJ1-1; a possible D gene is TRBD1 (5 bases). Germline V lookup: CDR1 MNHEY, CDR2 SMNVEV (reference sequence). Between the trimmed V and J ends, which lost 2 bases and 2 bases, there was a span of 9 bases. CDR3 length equals 14 residues. This CDR3 reads CASSLRGVNTEAFF. CDR3 DNA: TGTGCCAGCAGTTTAAGGGGTGTTAACACTGAAGCTTTCTTT.

The chain couples TRBV28 to TRBJ2-7; 8 bases line up with TRBD2. The CDR3 sequence is 15 residues long. Germline-derived CDR1 and CDR2 are MDHEN and SYDVKM. V was clipped by 2 bases and J by 2 bases; unmatched bases: 5. As DNA, the CDR3 is TGTGCCAGCAGTTTAACTTCGGGAGGGCCCTACGAGCAGTACTTC. This gives the protein CASSLTSGGPYEQYF.

The V gene is TRBV5-1, the J gene TRBJ2-7; the match to TRBD1 covers 9 bases. The CDR3 is made up of 14 amino acids. The trim removed 6 bases at V and 4 bases at J, leaving 8 bases unmatched. Per germline, CDR1 SGHRS and CDR2 YFSETQ. CDR3 DNA sequence: TGCGCCAGCAACGCCGGGACAGGGATTTACGAGCAGTACTTC. Its translation: CASNAGTGIYEQYF.

The chain links TRBV12-5 to TRBJ2-1, with 9 bases matching TRBD2. This CDR3 contains 17 residues. CDR1 is LGHNT and CDR2 is FRNRAP in the germline V gene. Unmatched junction bases numbered 7, after V lost 2 bases and J lost 2 bases. In DNA, the CDR3 is TGTGCTAGTGGTTTGAACAGGGCGGGAGGGCCCTACAATGAGCAGTTCTTC. As protein: CASGLNRAGGPYNEQFF.

V usage is TRBV5-6 and J usage is TRBJ2-1; D not resolved. Trimming pared 4 bases from V and 8 bases from J, leaving 19 bases between. CDR1 is SGHDT, CDR2 YYEEEE, per germline. The CDR3 is 15 residues long. The CDR3 DNA sequence: TGTGCCAGCAGCGTCGTGGGTAATCCAGGCGATGAGCAGTTCTTC. Residues: CASSVVGNPGDEQFF.